A single sample is the source of the 4 T cell receptor beta chains below, sequenced in a study of blood T cell repertoires in COVID-19. Sequencing was performed with immunoSEQ multiplex PCR; in TCRdb, only in-frame clones are kept and a portion is missing. In the table there are under 200,000 clones, 87% of which are singletons. What was sequenced was PBMCs or T cells enriched from blood (not recorded which). These receptors were collected from a woman in her 50s who had recovered from COVID-19.

The rearrangement uses TRBV7-3 and TRBJ2-5; D remains unclear. The V gene lost 2 bases and the J gene lost 5 bases, with 9 bases spanning the gap. Germline V gene data show CDR1 as SGHTA and CDR2 as FQGTGA. This CDR3 contains 13 residues. CDR3 protein: CASSLFLGETQYF. DNA of the CDR3: TGTGCCAGCAGCTTATTTCTCGGGGAGACCCAGTACTTC.

This clone has just a few counts. The V gene is TRBV27, the J gene TRBJ1-2; the D gene is possibly TRBD1 (5 bases). The germline V gene has CDR1 MNHEY and CDR2 SMNVEV (reference sequence). The CDR3 is 15 residues long. Trimming stripped 3 bases from V and 1 base from J, with 12 bases between. The CDR3 DNA follows: TGTGCCAGCAGTTTGGTACCGGGACTTAACTATGGCTACACCTTC. Encoded protein: CASSLVPGLNYGYTF.

The chain combines TRBV27 with TRBJ1-3, with D hard to call. The V gene's germline CDR1 is MNHEY and CDR2 SMNVEV (reference sequence). The CDR3 has 13 amino acids. V lost 4 bases and J 1 base, leaving 5 bases between the germline ends. CDR3 region: CASSSGSGNTIYF. DNA of the CDR3: TGTGCCAGCAGTTCGGGTTCTGGAAACACCATATATTTT.

This clone has a single count. The rearrangement links TRBV11-2 to TRBJ1-2; 7 nucleotides match TRBD1. V was pared by 1 base and J by 0 bases, with 11 bases of the junction left unmatched. The CDR3 length is 18 residues. Germline values: CDR1 SGHAT, CDR2 FQNNGV. CDR3 in DNA: TGTGCCAGCAGCTTAGGGGGACAGCCTCTACTTACTAACTATGGCTACACCTTC. This codes for CASSLGGQPLLTNYGYTF.